One sample yielded the 13 T cell receptor beta chains listed below, sequenced in a study of neurological immune-mediated disorders. MiXCR, run by TCRdb on the 5' RACE reads, gives a single entry per CDR3 protein. The sample carries 69,000 or so distinct CDR3 sequences, around 5% recorded once. Sequencing used PBMCs. The receptors shown here come from a woman between 65 and 79 years old with multiple sclerosis.

This clonotype was counted ten times or more. This rearrangement joins TRBV7-9 to TRBJ2-7; a possible D gene is TRBD1 (5 bases). CDR1 SEHNR and CDR2 FQNEAQ come from the germline V gene (reference sequence). The CDR3 sequence is 11 residues long. Trimming left V 6 bases short and J 7 bases short, with 10 bases between. CDR3 DNA: TGTGCCAGCAGAATGGGGCGGGAGCAGTACTTC. Translating gives CASRMGREQYF.

This clonotype was recorded at least ten times. The rearrangement links TRBV20-1 to TRBJ2-1; D gene unclear. CDR1 DFQATT and CDR2 SNEGSKA come from the germline V gene (reference sequence). Deletions cut 3 bases from V and 7 bases from J, with 10 bases between. CDR3 length: 12 amino acids. The CDR3 bases are TGCAGTGCTAGTCCGCAAAGGAATGAGCAGTTCTTC. This sequence encodes CSASPQRNEQFF.

The rearrangement uses TRBV9 and TRBJ2-6, with no clear D. CDR1 and CDR2 (germline): SGDLS, YYNGEE. The CDR3 contains 15 residues. V dropped 0 bases and J dropped 4 bases, with 8 bases sitting between them. CDR3 residues: CASSVVARGANVLTF. Written as DNA, the CDR3 is TGTGCCAGCAGCGTAGTGGCGAGAGGGGCCAACGTCCTGACTTTC.

This clonotype was found many times. The chain uses TRBV4-1 and TRBJ2-1, with D possibly TRBD2 on 6 matching bases. Trimming left V 2 bases short and J 9 bases short, with 17 bases between. The CDR3 covers 15 residues. Germline V CDR1 and CDR2: MGHRA, YSYEKL. For the CDR3, the DNA is TGCGCCAGCAGCCAATGGAGGGCCGAAACGGGTGAGCAGTTCTTC. Amino acid sequence: CASSQWRAETGEQFF.

This clonotype has a count of ten or more. The V call is TRBV12-3 or TRBV12-4, the J call TRBJ2-2, with 9 nucleotides matching TRBD1. V trimming: 10 bases; J trimming: 2 bases; junction bases outside the gene matches: 5. This CDR3 comprises 14 residues. CDR3 sequence: CANSQGANTGELFF. The CDR3 nucleotides are TGTGCCAACTCACAGGGGGCAAACACCGGGGAGCTGTTTTTT.

This clonotype has a count of ten or more. V and J are TRBV5-1 and TRBJ2-7; 7 bases align to TRBD2. CDR3 length: 14 residues. Trimming took 2 bases from V and 0 from J; bases not matched to a gene: 2. Germline CDR1 SGHRS, CDR2 YFSETQ. The CDR3 DNA sequence: TGCGCCAGCAGCTTAGCGGGATTCTCCTACGAGCAGTACTTC. Translating gives CASSLAGFSYEQYF. The complete variable domain, with remaining parts taken from reference TRBV5-1 and TRBJ2-7, reads KAGVTQTPRYLIKTRGQQVTLSCSPISGHRSVSWYQQTPGQGLQFLFEYFSETQRNKGNFPGRFSGRQFSNSRSEMNVSTLELGDSALYLCASSLAGFSYEQYFGPGTRLTVT.

The sample holds a few counts of this clonotype. The chain employs TRBV29-1 and TRBJ2-3; TRBD2 agrees at 7 bases. The V gene's germline CDR1 is SQVTM and CDR2 ANQGSEA. V gave up 4 bases and J gave up 1 base; unmatched junction bases: 5. The CDR3 consists of 14 residues. CDR3 protein: CSVVSSGGTDTQYF. The CDR3 DNA is TGCAGCGTTGTTTCTAGCGGAGGCACAGATACGCAGTATTTT.

This clonotype was counted at least ten times. This chain uses TRBV21-1 with TRBJ2-7; the table's D call, TRBD1, was not checked against the DNA. TRBV21-1 is given as a pseudogene. The CDR3 length is 15 residues. The CDR3 sequence is CASSIQGAHLDEQYF. DNA for the CDR3: TGTGCCAGCAGCATCCAGGGGGCCCACCTGGACGAGCAGTACTTC.

This clonotype was recorded at least ten times. The chain couples TRBV5-5 to TRBJ2-1; perhaps TRBD1 as D (6 bases). Germline lookup yields CDR1 SGHKS and CDR2 YYEKEE (reference sequence). V was pared by 1 base and J by 1 base, with 9 bases between. The CDR3 spans 15 residues. This CDR3 is CASSLRQVSYNEQFF. The CDR3, as DNA: TGTGCCAGCAGCTTGAGACAGGTATCCTACAATGAGCAGTTCTTC.

The CDR3 region is CASSLRASGGYEQYF. CDR3 nucleotides: TGTGCCAGCAGCTTAAGGGCTAGCGGGGGCTACGAGCAGTACTTC. The genes are TRBV7-6 and TRBJ2-7; TRBD2 aligns across 10 bases. The CDR3 contains 15 residues. CDR1 and CDR2 (germline): SGHVS, FNYEAQ. V trimming: 2 bases; J trimming: 3 bases; junction bases outside the gene matches: 4.

This clonotype was counted many times. The chain's CDR3 is CSARDRGQGLYNEQFF. CDR3 coding DNA: TGCAGTGCTAGAGATCGGGGACAGGGATTGTACAATGAGCAGTTCTTC. The chain joins TRBV20-1 to TRBJ2-1; the match to TRBD1 covers 9 bases. The germline gives CDR1 DFQATT, CDR2 SNEGSKA (reference sequence). V was clipped by 0 bases and J by 4 bases; unmatched bases: 7. There are 16 residues in the CDR3.

This clonotype was picked up many times. The rearrangement joins TRBV6-2 or TRBV6-3 to TRBJ1-1, with D possibly matching TRBD1 (6 bases). The CDR3 has 13 residues. The germline CDR1 and CDR2 sequences are MNHEY and SVGEGT. Trimming removed 7 bases at V and 5 bases at J, with 14 bases between. In nucleotides, the CDR3 is TGTGCCAGCAAAGGCCAGGGGTGGACTGAAGCTTTCTTT. It yields the protein CASKGQGWTEAFF.

The V call is TRBV7-2, the J call TRBJ2-5; D may be TRBD1 (7 bases). Germline CDR1 SGHTA, CDR2 FQGNSA. This CDR3 has 15 residues. Trimming removed 1 base from V and 5 bases from J, with 14 bases in between. The CDR3 sequence: CASSLGQGGTETQYF. In DNA, the CDR3 is TGTGCCAGCAGCTTAGGCCAGGGGGGAACGGAGACCCAGTACTTC.